This T cell receptor beta chain appears in the sequencing data of a study of shared clonotypes between healthy human individuals. Study-wide findings and caveats: Tissue TCR repertoires likely differ from these blood-only repertoires. Deeper or shallower sequencing was expected to change how clonotypes are shared among donors. It was the non-shared clonotypes that had lower generation probabilities than clonotypes shared by all four donors.

In regard to this clone: The antigen is not known.

Per germline, CDR1 LNHDA and CDR2 SQIVND (reference sequence). With 2 bases removed from V and 5 bases from J, the gap between germline ends came to 15 bases. The CDR3 is made up of 15 amino acids. Replicate PCRs for sorted subsets used approximately 220 ng DNA; this equaled tens of thousands of T cell genomes. Some clones are missing from TCRdb's copy, which holds only in-frame ones; the method was immunoSEQ multiplex PCR. The sample consists of some 1 million clones, around 75% of them appearing once. The source material was memory CD4+ T cells sorted from blood. Subset given: CD45RA-negative fraction. The sequence came from a man younger than 35 in good health. V is TRBV19 and J is TRBJ1-1, with D possibly being TRBD1 (6 bases). The DNA for the CDR3 is TGTGCCAGTAGTATAAAGGGGGGGGCCAAAACTGAAGCTTTCTTT. It codes for CASSIKGGAKTEAFF.